A single sample gave rise to the 22 T cell receptor beta chains below, sequenced in a study of blood T cell repertoires in COVID-19. Only in-frame clones appear in the TCRdb table, and some are missing; sequencing was by immunoSEQ multiplex PCR. The sample records some 97,000 clones, just over 90% being singletons. The sequencing sample was made of peripheral blood. The receptor source for this set is a man aged 55 to 70 with acute or convalescent COVID-19.

The genes are TRBV19 and TRBJ1-5; D is possibly TRBD1 (5 bases). CDR3 length: 17 residues. V was trimmed by 9 bases and J by 2 bases, leaving 23 bases between them. In germline, CDR1 is LNHDA, CDR2 SQIVND (reference sequence). The CDR3 coding sequence is TGTGCCAGGTCTTGCAGGGAAGACCCACCAGGCAATCAGCCCCAGCATTTT. This translates into CARSCREDPPGNQPQHF.

As DNA, the CDR3 is TGTGCCAGCAGCTTAGGGGTCCGAAGGGAGACCGGGGAGCTGTTTTTT. The encoded protein is CASSLGVRRETGELFF. This chain joins TRBV7-6 and TRBJ2-2; D is perhaps TRBD2 (5 bases). Germline values: CDR1 SGHVS, CDR2 FNYEAQ. The CDR3 is 16 amino acids. Trimming cost V 1 base and J 5 bases, with 14 bases left between them.

This clone was seen only once. The chain combines TRBV3-1 (or the pseudogene TRBV3-2) with TRBJ1-2; D unresolved. The CDR3 runs 12 residues. CDR1 and CDR2 from the germline V gene are LGHDT and YNNKEL (reference sequence). Deletions cut 1 base from V and 7 bases from J, with 7 bases between. The CDR3 DNA is TGTGCCAGCAGCCAAGGTCTATTTGGCTACACCTTC. Protein: CASSQGLFGYTF.

The V call is TRBV7-8, the J call TRBJ1-1; possibly TRBD1 for D (5 bases). V dropped 4 bases and J dropped 3 bases, with 24 bases sitting between them. Germline V gene lookup returns CDR1 SGHVS and CDR2 FQNEAQ. There are 18 residues in the CDR3. The CDR3 coding sequence is TGTGCCAGCAGCTACCTACCGTTGGGGCCTAGGTGGGACACTGAAGCTTTCTTT. Its translation: CASSYLPLGPRWDTEAFF.

This rearrangement joins TRBV6-5 to TRBJ1-1; D remains unclear. V lost 5 bases and J 7 bases, leaving 8 bases between the germline ends. Germline CDR1 reads MNHEY; CDR2 reads SVGAGI. The CDR3 consists of 11 residues. CDR3 DNA: TGTGCCAGCAGTAACGGGGTTGAAGCTTTCTTT. It yields the protein CASSNGVEAFF.

The genes are TRBV6-1 and TRBJ1-1; D is unresolved. CDR1 MNHNS and CDR2 SASEGT come from the germline V gene. Trimming removed 3 bases from V and 7 bases from J, with 9 bases in between. The CDR3 sequence is 12 residues long. In DNA, the CDR3 is TGTGCCAGCAGTGATAGGTACAGTGAAGCTTTCTTT. Its protein product is CASSDRYSEAFF.

V is TRBV5-1 and J is TRBJ2-6, with D possibly matching TRBD1 (5 bases). Germline V gene data show CDR1 as SGHRS and CDR2 as YFSETQ. The CDR3 is 15 amino acids. V lost 0 bases, J lost 2 bases, and 6 bases lay in between. In DNA form, the CDR3 reads TGCGCCAGCAGCTTGGAGGGGACTGGGGCCAACGTCCTGACTTTC. Protein product: CASSLEGTGANVLTF.

The V and J genes are TRBV12-3 or TRBV12-4 and TRBJ1-5, with D perhaps TRBD1 (5 bases). The V gene lost 6 bases and the J gene lost 7 bases, with 13 bases spanning the gap. The CDR3 has 13 residues. CDR3 protein: CASSGDFRQPQHF. The CDR3 DNA sequence: TGTGCCAGCAGCGGGGACTTTAGACAGCCCCAGCATTTT.

The chain uses TRBV6-2 or TRBV6-3 and TRBJ1-3; D is unclear. Germline CDR1 reads MNHEY; CDR2 reads SVGEGT. The CDR3 is 16 residues long. Between the trimmed V and J ends, which lost 4 bases and 0 bases, there was a span of 13 bases. The CDR3 coding sequence is TGTGCCAGCAGTTCTACCGTCTTGAGCTCTGGAAACACCATATATTTT. Translated, it gives CASSSTVLSSGNTIYF.

The chain uses TRBV6-5 and TRBJ1-2; no clear D gene. With 6 bases removed from V and 4 bases from J, the gap between germline ends came to 6 bases. Germline lookup yields CDR1 MNHEY and CDR2 SVGAGI. The CDR3 is made up of 11 amino acids. The CDR3 sequence: CASSSPYGYTF. The CDR3 DNA sequence: TGTGCCAGCAGCTCCCCCTATGGCTACACCTTC.

The chain couples TRBV2 to TRBJ1-1; the D gene is possibly TRBD1 (5 bases). Between the trimmed V and J ends, which lost 4 bases and 2 bases, there was a span of 8 bases. This CDR3 has 13 residues. Germline-derived CDR1 and CDR2 are SNHLY and FYNNEI. CDR3 amino acids: CASSAQGNTEAFF. The CDR3 DNA is TGTGCCAGCAGTGCCCAGGGTAACACTGAAGCTTTCTTT.

The chain is built from TRBV10-3 and TRBJ2-7; D ambiguous. The CDR3 spans 14 residues. Germline V gene lookup returns CDR1 ENHRY and CDR2 SYGVKD. Trimming took 0 bases from V and 3 from J, leaving 9 bases between them. The CDR3 bases are TGTGCCATCAGTGAGTCGACACGATTCTACGAGCAGTACGTC. Translating gives CAISESTRFYEQYV.

The chain's CDR3 is CASSSRGRGITDTQYF. CDR3 in DNA: TGTGCCAGCAGTTCCAGGGGGCGGGGCATCACAGATACGCAGTATTTT. The chain combines TRBV28 with TRBJ2-3; the match to TRBD1 covers 8 bases. The germline V gene encodes CDR1 MDHEN and CDR2 SYDVKM. Losses at the gene ends were 4 bases for V and 2 bases for J; bases not matched to a gene: 8. The CDR3 runs 16 residues.

The chain couples TRBV5-4 to TRBJ1-1, with D maybe TRBD1 (5 bases). This CDR3 is built from 17 residues. Germline CDR1 reads SGHNT; CDR2 reads YYREEE (reference sequence). The V and J ends lost 5 bases and 1 base respectively, with 21 bases between them. CDR3 in amino acids: CASSSPPFGRGNTEAFF. CDR3 coding DNA: TGTGCCAGCAGTTCACCCCCCTTCGGGAGGGGGAACACTGAAGCTTTCTTT.

This clone was detected once. The chain employs TRBV15 and TRBJ1-4; no reliable D call. Germline V CDR1 and CDR2: LNHNV, YYDKDF (reference sequence). V dropped 0 bases and J dropped 0 bases, with 8 bases sitting between them. This CDR3 is built from 16 residues. CDR3 DNA: TGTGCCACCAGCAGAGATGTAACAACAACTAATGAAAAACTGTTTTTT. Its translation is CATSRDVTTTNEKLFF. Full variable domain (remainder filled in from reference TRBV15 and TRBJ1-4): DAMVIQNPRYQVTQFGKPVTLSCSQTLNHNVMYWYQQKSSQAPKLLFHYYDKDFNNEADTPDNFQSRRPNTSFCFLDIRSPGLGDTAMYLCATSRDVTTTNEKLFFGSGTQLSVL.

The genes are TRBV19 and TRBJ1-5; D unresolved. V was pared by 0 bases and J by 11 bases, with 14 bases between. This CDR3 is built from 14 residues. Germline V lookup: CDR1 LNHDA, CDR2 SQIVND (reference sequence). In DNA form, the CDR3 reads TGTGCCAGTAGTATAGATCTAGAGGGTTGGACCCAGCATTTT. Protein: CASSIDLEGWTQHF.

The chain uses TRBV5-1 and TRBJ1-6, with D unclear. Germline V gene sequence: CDR1 SGHRS, CDR2 YFSETQ. CDR3 length: 14 amino acids. V lost 5 bases and J 8 bases, leaving 14 bases between the germline ends. The CDR3 nucleotides read TGCGCCAGCAGTTTCGCAGTGAACGATTCACCCCTCCACTTT. This sequence encodes CASSFAVNDSPLHF.

The gene calls are TRBV4-1 and TRBJ1-4; D possibly corresponds to TRBD1 (5 bases). Trimming removed 4 bases at V and 8 bases at J, with 23 bases between. Germline CDR1 and CDR2: MGHRA and YSYEKL. This CDR3 spans 17 amino acids. This CDR3 reads CASSLQVGSGNKEKLFF. CDR3 DNA sequence: TGCGCCAGCAGCCTACAGGTGGGATCAGGGAATAAAGAAAAACTGTTTTTT.

The chain joins TRBV7-2 to TRBJ1-6; 8 positions agree with TRBD1. V lost 6 bases, J lost 10 bases, and 5 bases stayed unmatched. This CDR3 contains 13 residues. Germline V lookup: CDR1 SGHTA, CDR2 FQGNSA. The DNA of the CDR3 is TGTGCCAGCAGGGAGACAGGGGTGTCACCCCTCCACTTT. Protein: CASRETGVSPLHF. Full variable domain (outside the CDR3, taken from reference TRBV7-2 and TRBJ1-6): GAGVSQSPSNKVTEKGKDVELRCDPISGHTALYWYRQSLGQGLEFLIYFQGNSAPDKSGLPSDRFSAERTGGSVSTLTIQRTQQEDSAVYLCASRETGVSPLHFGNGTRLTVT.

The V gene is TRBV7-2, the J gene TRBJ2-1; 7 bases match TRBD1. This CDR3 has 15 residues. The J segment lost 2 bases and the V segment lost 5 bases, leaving 6 bases of the junction unmatched. Germline CDR1 SGHTA, CDR2 FQGNSA. Here the CDR3 reads CASSAQGITYNEQFF. The DNA of the CDR3 is TGTGCCAGCAGCGCACAGGGGATTACCTACAATGAGCAGTTCTTC. Combining the CDR3 with reference TRBV7-2 and TRBJ2-1 gives the whole variable domain GAGVSQSPSNKVTEKGKDVELRCDPISGHTALYWYRQSLGQGLEFLIYFQGNSAPDKSGLPSDRFSAERTGGSVSTLTIQRTQQEDSAVYLCASSAQGITYNEQFFGPGTRLTVL.

The rearrangement joins TRBV5-1 to TRBJ1-1; no clear D gene. CDR1 and CDR2 (germline): SGHRS, YFSETQ. The CDR3 sequence is 14 residues long. V was cut by 0 bases and J by 1 base, with 7 bases left in between. CDR3 sequence reads: CASSLDPENTEAFF. Here the CDR3 DNA reads TGCGCCAGCAGCTTGGATCCAGAGAACACTGAAGCTTTCTTT.

V usage is TRBV18 and J usage is TRBJ1-2; D unresolved. The germline gives CDR1 KGHSH, CDR2 LQKENI. The CDR3 length is 12 residues. V was cut by 4 bases and J by 2 bases, with 5 bases left in between. The CDR3 nucleotides are TGTGCCAGCTCACAGGAGAACTATGGCTACACCTTC. The encoded protein is CASSQENYGYTF.